This T cell receptor delta chain came from a study of gamma-delta T cells after stem cell transplantation (dated by TCRdb to about 2016). Receptors were amplified or captured by RT-PCR. These reads were obtained on an Illumina MiSeq. After TCRdb called clones again from the public reads with CATT, rows with identical DNA were merged. In this sample the table shows thousands of delta-chain clones, about 1.7% of which occur a single time. Together, the top ten hold 30% to 45% of the sample. Germline trimming amounts to 3 bases on V and 0 bases on J, with 16 as the count of junction bases outside the gene matches. The germline V gene sets CDR1 to GEAIGNYY and CDR2 to EKD. CDR3 length: 19 amino acids, cysteine to phenylalanine. Here the CDR3 DNA is all that survives: 57 bases in frame from base 1. Relative to its sample, this clone is medium-sized (0.01 to 0.1%). Its antigen is currently not known. No much larger clone is present one base from it, and per-base qualities are unavailable. Other DNA sequences in this sample translate to the same CDR3.

This sequence uses TRDV2 and TRDJ1, and TRDD3 aligns with 9 junction nucleotides. The TCR comes from a human donor. It is not recorded whose cells these are; they may come from a transplant donor. The sequencing sample was made of gamma-delta T cells. The CDR3 region reads CACDYLKGIRGDDTDKLIF. Read as DNA, the sequence is TGTGCCTGTGACTACCTTAAGGGGATACGGGGCGACGACACCGATAAACTCATCTTT.